This T cell receptor beta chain appears in the sequencing data of a study of cytomegalovirus exposure and HLA in healthy donors. Study outcomes and limitations: An analysis was carried out later, and it reportedly showed fewer N-insertions in an Asian-associated ancestry cluster than the approximately 610-donor mean. Presence/absence analyses assumed roughly uniform sequencing depth across donors, which may not hold. Accounts indicate the classifier identified cytomegalovirus status with strong specificity and sensitivity.

This clone was counted between two and nine times. What it binds is unknown. PCR involved 60 Vbeta and 13 Jbeta primers. The repertoire was sequenced with immunoSEQ multiplex PCR; TCRdb's copy has only in-frame clones and lacks some. The data contain over 80,000 clones, about 70% of them seen just once; the ten biggest clones take up over 12%. The sequenced material came from PBMCs. The clonotype originates from a woman in her 70s in good health and CMV-seropositive.

The CDR3 DNA follows: TGCGCCAGCAGCCAAGATAGGAGTAGCGGGGTCAATGAGCAGTTCTTC. It codes for CASSQDRSSGVNEQFF. V usage is TRBV4-3 and J usage is TRBJ2-1, with 8 nucleotides matching TRBD2. The CDR3 is made up of 16 amino acids. Germline CDR1 and CDR2: LGHNA and YSLEER. Unmatched junction bases numbered 7, after V lost 0 bases and J lost 6 bases.